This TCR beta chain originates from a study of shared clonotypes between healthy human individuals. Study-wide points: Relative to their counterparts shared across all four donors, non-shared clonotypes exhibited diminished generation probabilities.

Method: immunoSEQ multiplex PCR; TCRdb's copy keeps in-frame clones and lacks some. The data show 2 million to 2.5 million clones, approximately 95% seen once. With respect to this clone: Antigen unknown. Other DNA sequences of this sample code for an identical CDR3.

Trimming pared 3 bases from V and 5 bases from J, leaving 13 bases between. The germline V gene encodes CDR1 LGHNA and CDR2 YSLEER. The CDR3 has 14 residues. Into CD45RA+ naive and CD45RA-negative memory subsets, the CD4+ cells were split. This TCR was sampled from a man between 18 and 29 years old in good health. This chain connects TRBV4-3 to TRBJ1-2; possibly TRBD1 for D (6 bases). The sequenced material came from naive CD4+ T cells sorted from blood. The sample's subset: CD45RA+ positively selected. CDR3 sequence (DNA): TGCGCCAGCAGCCAGGTACAGGGACCTTATGGCTACACCTTC. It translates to CASSQVQGPYGYTF.